These T cell receptor beta chains were read from a single sample in a study of regulatory T cells in long-lasting Graves disease. From the multiplex PCR reads, TCRdb called clonotypes with MiXCR, one entry per CDR3 protein. The sample records 450,000 or so distinct CDR3 sequences, 20% being singletons. The specimen comprised peripheral blood mononuclear cells (PBMCs), sampled when the disease was refractory, from a patient treated with antithyroid drugs. The receptors shown here come from a female donor with Graves disease. Each CDR3 is given with its conserved first and last residue. The D gene is left open where the match is weak. For some rows the clone size is stated as once, few or many, or as a class when expanded; others skip it.

J gene,clone size,V gene,D gene,CDR3 protein,CDR3 DNA
TRBJ2-5,NA,TRBV20-1,NA,CSLIGGETQYF,TGCAGCCTTATCGGGGGAGAGACCCAGTACTTC
TRBJ1-5,NA,TRBV7-2,NA,CASSLWSENQPQHF,TGTGCCAGCAGCTTATGGTCAGAGAATCAGCCCCAGCATTTT
TRBJ1-1,once,TRBV19,NA,CASSPVEDTEAFF,TGTGCCAGTAGTCCAGTAGAAGACACTGAAGCTTTCTTT
TRBJ2-2,NA,TRBV28,NA,CASGGDRYNTRELFF,TGTGCCAGCGGGGGGGACAGGTATAACACCAGGGAGCTGTTTTTT
TRBJ1-4,many,TRBV12-3/TRBV12-4,NA,CASSLAGVNEKLFF,TGTGCCAGCAGTTTAGCGGGGGTTAATGAAAAACTGTTTTTT
TRBJ2-5,many,TRBV7-9,NA,CASSLVGAQETQYF,TGTGCCAGCAGCCTCGTTGGGGCCCAAGAGACCCAGTACTTC
TRBJ1-1,NA,TRBV12-3/TRBV12-4,NA,CASRTQGNEAFF,TGTGCCAGCAGAACACAGGGTAATGAAGCTTTCTTT
TRBJ1-1,many,TRBV10-2,NA,CASRDSQNTEAFF,TGCGCCAGCAGGGACAGTCAGAACACTGAAGCTTTCTTT
TRBJ2-1,few,TRBV19,TRBD2,CASKTSPFGGSGNEQFF,TGTGCCAGTAAAACCTCGCCCTTCGGCGGGAGCGGAAATGAGCAGTTCTTC
TRBJ2-4,many,TRBV3-1,NA,CASSHGGKSGLYF,TGTGCCAGCAGCCACGGCGGGAAGTCTGGCCTTTACTTC
TRBJ2-7,few,TRBV30,NA,CAWSVRQGSSEQYF,TGTGCCTGGAGTGTGAGGCAGGGGAGTTCCGAGCAGTACTTC
TRBJ2-7,many,TRBV6-1,TRBD2,CASSGTSGSEQYF,TGTGCCAGCAGTGGGACTAGCGGGAGCGAGCAGTACTTC
TRBJ2-1,NA,TRBV29-1,TRBD2,CSVVAGEQFF,TGCAGCGTAGTAGCGGGGGAGCAGTTCTTC
TRBJ2-1,NA,TRBV20-1,NA,CSARGLVYNEQFF,TGCAGTGCTAGAGGACTAGTATACAATGAGCAGTTCTTC
TRBJ2-4,many,TRBV20-1,TRBD2,CSARPPSGLRRVNIQYF,TGCAGTGCTAGACCGCCTAGCGGACTAAGGCGGGTTAACATTCAGTACTTC
TRBJ2-1,NA,TRBV7-2,NA,CASSSRGPYNEQFF,TGTGCCAGCAGCTCCCGGGGGCCCTACAATGAGCAGTTCTTC
TRBJ1-2,many,TRBV29-1,TRBD1,CSVPGQGSDRYGYTF,TGCAGCGTTCCCGGACAGGGGTCGGACCGCTATGGCTACACCTTC
TRBJ1-1,few,TRBV12-3/TRBV12-4,TRBD1,CASSSSDRAEAFF,TGTGCCAGCAGTTCATCGGACAGGGCTGAAGCTTTCTTT
TRBJ2-6,many,TRBV28,NA,CASSLLPGANVLTF,TGTGCCAGCAGTTTACTCCCTGGGGCCAACGTCCTGACTTTC
TRBJ1-1,many,TRBV11-1,NA,CASSPGRGLVLEAFF,TGTGCCAGCAGCCCCGGACGGGGTTTGGTGCTTGAAGCTTTCTTT
TRBJ2-7,many,TRBV28,NA,CASSLPRFEQYF,TGTGCCAGCAGTTTACCGCGGTTCGAGCAGTACTTC
TRBJ2-2,many,TRBV2,NA,CASSVLPGLDVVGELFF,TGTGCCAGCAGTGTGTTACCAGGACTGGACGTGGTCGGGGAGCTGTTTTTT
TRBJ1-5,NA,TRBV27,NA,CASSPLVSNQPQHF,TGTGCCAGCAGCCCCCTGGTGAGCAATCAGCCCCAGCATTTT
TRBJ1-1,NA,TRBV19,NA,CASTPLDTARETEAFF,TGTGCCAGTACCCCCCTGGACACGGCCAGAGAGACTGAAGCTTTCTTT